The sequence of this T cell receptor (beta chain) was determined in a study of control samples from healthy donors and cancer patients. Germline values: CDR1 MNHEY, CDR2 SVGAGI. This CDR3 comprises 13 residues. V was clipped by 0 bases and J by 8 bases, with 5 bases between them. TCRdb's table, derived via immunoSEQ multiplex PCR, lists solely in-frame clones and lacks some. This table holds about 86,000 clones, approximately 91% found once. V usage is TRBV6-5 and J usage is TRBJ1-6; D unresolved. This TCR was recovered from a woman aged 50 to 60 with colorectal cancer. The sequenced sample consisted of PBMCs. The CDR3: CASSYSNDSPLHF. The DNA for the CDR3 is TGTGCCAGCAGTTACTCGAACGATTCACCCCTCCACTTT.